This section outlines one T cell receptor (beta chain) sequence together with its context. What it recognizes is unknown. The entry originates in a study of CD8 T cells in Susac syndrome. Overall study results and limits: The study acknowledged a relatively small number of individuals in its TCR sequencing and HLA analysis.

TCR beta was sequenced from blood CD8+ and CD4+ T cells. CD8+ and CD4+ T cells were negatively isolated; TEMRA cells were FACS-enriched. Random hexamers were used to reverse transcribe the RNA input (about 0.5 to 1 ug). It was immunoSEQ multiplex PCR that amplified TCR beta CDR3 across 54 Vbeta and 13 Jbeta. TCRdb re-called the immunoSEQ multiplex PCR reads through MiXCR, storing one row per CDR3 protein. The data hold roughly 160,000 distinct CDR3 sequences, with around 96% observed a single time. Trimming cost V 5 bases and J 2 bases; bases outside gene matches: 14. Germline V gene data show CDR1 as MNHEY and CDR2 as SMNVEV (reference sequence). This CDR3 is built from 18 residues.

Sequencing was carried out using CD4+ T cells from PBMCs. The origin of this receptor is a human donor in good health. This chain links TRBV27 with TRBJ2-1, with TRBD2 matching 8 bases. In DNA form, the CDR3 reads TGTGCCAGCAGTCCCCCCGGGCGGCGGGGGGTTACCTACAATGAGCAGTTCTTC. Amino acids: CASSPPGRRGVTYNEQFF.